This T cell receptor (beta chain) was profiled in a study of identical twins. This clonotype has only one observation. TCRdb processed the 5' RACE reads anew with MiXCR; each CDR3 protein has one entry. The sample carries about 700,000 distinct CDR3 sequences, around 5.7% recorded once. The CDR3 covers 15 residues. V was shortened by 3 bases and J by 0 bases, with 13 bases between the two germline ends. In germline, CDR1 is SGHRS, CDR2 YFSETQ. The receptor was isolated from a man between 18 and 35 years old in good health. This chain links TRBV5-1 with TRBJ2-7, with a possible D match to TRBD2 (6 bases). The sequenced sample consisted of naive T cells sorted from blood. The CDR3 nucleotides read TGCGCCAGCAGCTCTGGCGGGGAGCTCTCCTACGAGCAGTACTTC. Translating it yields CASSSGGELSYEQYF.